The rows below give T cell receptor beta chains drawn from one sample of a study of T cells after yellow fever vaccination. TCRdb processed the 5' RACE reads anew with MiXCR; each CDR3 protein has one entry. This sample carries about 400,000 distinct CDR3 sequences, 6.2% of them seen once, and the ten largest clones take approximately 15%. Sequences were derived from PBMCs, sampled 5 days after the yellow fever booster vaccination. The receptor set was obtained from a man aged 25-40 years who received the YFV17D yellow fever vaccine. Both conserved end residues are part of each CDR3. D genes are given only for firm matches.

j_gene	v_gene	d_gene	CDR3aa
TRBJ2-1	TRBV6-2/TRBV6-3	TRBD1	CASSRGQGIEQFF
TRBJ2-7	TRBV4-3	NA	CASSQGGSSYEQYF
TRBJ2-1	TRBV14	TRBD2	CASKSGRYNEQFF
TRBJ2-3	TRBV28	TRBD2	CASSSLAGAKDTQYF
TRBJ2-5	TRBV21-1	NA	CASSKNESAGTAETQYF
TRBJ2-1	TRBV19	TRBD2	CASSPTPSGEGLF
TRBJ2-2	TRBV12-3/TRBV12-4	TRBD2	CASSFRGGTGELFF
TRBJ2-3	TRBV20-1	TRBD2	CSAVTSGSTDTLYF
TRBJ2-6	TRBV9	NA	CASSPHASGANVLTF
TRBJ2-5	TRBV29-1	TRBD2	CSVVKLAGVRETQYF
TRBJ1-4	TRBV5-1	NA	CASSPGTNNEKLFF
TRBJ1-1	TRBV10-3	NA	CAISIDRNTEAFF
TRBJ2-5	TRBV18	TRBD2	CASSPLPLVAGGYQETQYF
TRBJ2-1	TRBV20-1	NA	CSARAPRLEQFF
TRBJ2-5	TRBV5-4	NA	CASSPGGPGQETQYF
TRBJ2-1	TRBV19	NA	CASGRFSYNEQFF
TRBJ2-1	TRBV30	TRBD2	CAWTAGDHNEQFF
TRBJ2-3	TRBV5-1	TRBD2	CACRFGTSGSGTDTQYF
TRBJ2-3	TRBV6-1	NA	CASSRDTRWDTQYF
TRBJ2-1	TRBV7-2	TRBD2	CASSSRRTSGFNEQFF
TRBJ2-3	TRBV7-2	NA	CASSLTLHQEPDTQYF
TRBJ2-7	TRBV5-1	NA	CASSLYLGAWEQYF
TRBJ2-7	TRBV4-2	NA	CASSQVRDEQYF
TRBJ2-7	TRBV7-9	NA	CASSPHRGLSYEQYF
TRBJ2-2	TRBV20-1	NA	CSAKRPRVDTGELFF
TRBJ2-2	TRBV6-5	NA	CASSYLATRSTGELFF
TRBJ2-5	TRBV7-9	NA	CASSPWDLKETQYF
TRBJ2-1	TRBV19	NA	CASTGTRPGDEQFF
TRBJ2-5	TRBV20-1	TRBD2	CSARDFSGRFQETQYF
TRBJ2-1	TRBV10-3	TRBD2	CAIRASGRKQSSYNEQFF
TRBJ2-1	TRBV7-6	NA	CASSLGRGLKSYNEQFF
TRBJ2-5	TRBV5-6	TRBD2	CASSLGWLADEETQYF
TRBJ2-1	TRBV28	TRBD2	CASSWGAGGLYNEQFF
TRBJ2-3	TRBV9	NA	CASSVWGQRTDTQYF
TRBJ1-2	TRBV5-4	NA	CASRSLGVRTDGYTF
TRBJ2-2	TRBV4-2	TRBD2	CASSINFSGRTRDTGELFF
TRBJ2-5	TRBV5-5	NA	CASSPGLETQYF
TRBJ2-4	TRBV18	NA	CASSPGTNLAKNIQYF
TRBJ2-2	TRBV5-1	TRBD2	CASSFSGTRREELFF
TRBJ1-5	TRBV7-2	NA	CASSLVPKNQPQHF